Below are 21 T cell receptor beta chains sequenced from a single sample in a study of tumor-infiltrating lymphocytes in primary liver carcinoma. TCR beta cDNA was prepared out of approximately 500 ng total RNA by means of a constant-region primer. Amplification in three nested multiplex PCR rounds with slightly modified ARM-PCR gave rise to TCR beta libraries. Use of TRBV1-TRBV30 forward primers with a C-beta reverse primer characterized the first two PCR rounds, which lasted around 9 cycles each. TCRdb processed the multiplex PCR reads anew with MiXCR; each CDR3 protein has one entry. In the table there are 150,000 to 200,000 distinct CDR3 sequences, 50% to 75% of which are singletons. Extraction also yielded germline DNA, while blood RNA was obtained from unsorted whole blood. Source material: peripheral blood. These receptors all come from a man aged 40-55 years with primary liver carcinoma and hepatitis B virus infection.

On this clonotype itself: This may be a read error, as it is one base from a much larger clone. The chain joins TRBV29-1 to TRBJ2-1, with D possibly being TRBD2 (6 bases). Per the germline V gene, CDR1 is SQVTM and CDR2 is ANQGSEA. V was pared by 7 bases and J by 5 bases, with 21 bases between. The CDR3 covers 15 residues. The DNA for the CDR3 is TGCAGCGCTTCCGGGACGGGAGAAGGTAACAATGAGCAGTTCTTC. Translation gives CSASGTGEGNNEQFF.

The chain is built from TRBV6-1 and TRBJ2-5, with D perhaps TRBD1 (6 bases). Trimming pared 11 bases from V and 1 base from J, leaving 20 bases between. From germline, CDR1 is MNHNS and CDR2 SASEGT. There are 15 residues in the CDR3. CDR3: CAVEQGFGFQETQYF. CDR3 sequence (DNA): TGTGCCGTCGAACAGGGCTTCGGTTTCCAAGAGACCCAGTACTTC.

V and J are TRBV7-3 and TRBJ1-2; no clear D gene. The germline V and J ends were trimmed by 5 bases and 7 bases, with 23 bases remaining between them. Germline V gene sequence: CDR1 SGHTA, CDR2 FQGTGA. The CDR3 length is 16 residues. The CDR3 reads CASSPSSVGAYGGYTF. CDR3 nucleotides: TGTGCCAGCAGCCCCTCCTCTGTTGGAGCCTATGGTGGCTACACCTTC.

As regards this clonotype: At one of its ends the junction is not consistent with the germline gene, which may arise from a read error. The CDR3 DNA sequence: TGTGCCAGCGGGTGCACTAGCGGGCCCCGGAGCTCCTACGAGCTGTACTTC. Protein: CASGCTSGPRSSYELYF. The genes are TRBV7-9 and TRBJ2-7; TRBD2 matches at 9 bases. Germline V CDR1 and CDR2: SEHNR, FQNEAQ (reference sequence). The CDR3 loop spans 17 amino acids. Looking up the rest from reference TRBV7-9 and TRBJ2-7 gives the full variable domain: DTGVSQNPRHKITKRGQNVTFRCDPISEHNRLYWYRQTLGQGPEFLTYFQNEAQLEKSRLLSDRFSAERPKGSFSTLEIQRTEQGDSAMYLCASGCTSGPRSSYELYFGPGTRLTVT.

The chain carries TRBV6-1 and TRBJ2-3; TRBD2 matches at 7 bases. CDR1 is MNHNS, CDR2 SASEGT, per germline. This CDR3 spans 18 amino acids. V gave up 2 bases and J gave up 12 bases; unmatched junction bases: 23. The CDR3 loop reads CASSEPASGPYSTDAQYF. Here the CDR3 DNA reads TGTGCCAGCAGTGAACCAGCTAGCGGACCGTATAGCACAGATGCTCAGTATTTT.

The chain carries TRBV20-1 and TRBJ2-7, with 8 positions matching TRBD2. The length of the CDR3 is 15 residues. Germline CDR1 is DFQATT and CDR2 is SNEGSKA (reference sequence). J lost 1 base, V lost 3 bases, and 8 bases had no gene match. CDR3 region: CSASSRLAKSYEQYF. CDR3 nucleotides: TGCAGTGCTAGTTCGAGACTAGCGAAGTCCTACGAGCAGTACTTC.

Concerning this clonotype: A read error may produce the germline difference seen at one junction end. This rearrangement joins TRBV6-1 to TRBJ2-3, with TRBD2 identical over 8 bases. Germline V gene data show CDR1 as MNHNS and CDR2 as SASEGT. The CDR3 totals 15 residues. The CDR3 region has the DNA TGTGCCTGCAGTGTCCTTCTAGCGGGTACAGATACGCAGTATTTT. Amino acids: CACSVLLAGTDTQYF.

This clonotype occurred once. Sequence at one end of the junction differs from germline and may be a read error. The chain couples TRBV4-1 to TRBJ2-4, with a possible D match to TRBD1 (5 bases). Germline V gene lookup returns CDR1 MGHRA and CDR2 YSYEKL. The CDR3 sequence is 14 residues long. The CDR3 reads CASSQEGHGNIQYF. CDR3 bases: TGCGCTAGCAGCCAAGAAGGACACGGAAACATTCAGTACTTC.

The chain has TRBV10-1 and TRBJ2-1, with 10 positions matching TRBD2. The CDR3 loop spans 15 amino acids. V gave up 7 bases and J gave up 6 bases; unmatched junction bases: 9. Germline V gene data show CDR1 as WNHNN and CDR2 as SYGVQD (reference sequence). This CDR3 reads CASIGSGRGINEQFF. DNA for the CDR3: TGCGCCAGCATCGGGAGCGGGAGGGGGATCAATGAGCAGTTCTTC.

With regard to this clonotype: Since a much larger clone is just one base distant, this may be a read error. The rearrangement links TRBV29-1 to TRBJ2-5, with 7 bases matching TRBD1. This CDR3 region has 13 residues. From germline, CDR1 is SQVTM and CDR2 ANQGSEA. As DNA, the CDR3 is TGCATCGTGTTTTTACAGGGGATTCAGACCCAGTACTTC. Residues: CIVFLQGIQTQYF.

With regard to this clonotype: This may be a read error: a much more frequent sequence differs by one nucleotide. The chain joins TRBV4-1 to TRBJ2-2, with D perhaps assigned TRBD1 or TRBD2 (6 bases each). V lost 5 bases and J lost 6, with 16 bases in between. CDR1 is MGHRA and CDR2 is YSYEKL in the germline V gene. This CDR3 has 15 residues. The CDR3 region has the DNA TGCGCCAGCAGCTCCCCAGGGGAGGCTGCCGGGGAGCTGTTTTTT. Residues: CASSSPGEAAGELFF.

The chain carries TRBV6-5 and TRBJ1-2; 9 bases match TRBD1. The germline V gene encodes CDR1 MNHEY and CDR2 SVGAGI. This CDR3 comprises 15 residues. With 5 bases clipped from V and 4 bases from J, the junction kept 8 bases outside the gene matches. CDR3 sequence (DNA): TGTGCCAGCAGTGAATCTCCGGGACAGGGCTATGGCTACACCTTC. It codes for CASSESPGQGYGYTF.

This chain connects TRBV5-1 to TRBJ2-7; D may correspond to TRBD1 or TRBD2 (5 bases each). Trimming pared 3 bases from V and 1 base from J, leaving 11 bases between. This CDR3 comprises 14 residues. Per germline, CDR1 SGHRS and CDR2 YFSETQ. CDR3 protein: CASSWDGLSYEQYF. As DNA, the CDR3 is TGCGCCAGCAGCTGGGACGGCCTATCCTACGAGCAGTACTTC.

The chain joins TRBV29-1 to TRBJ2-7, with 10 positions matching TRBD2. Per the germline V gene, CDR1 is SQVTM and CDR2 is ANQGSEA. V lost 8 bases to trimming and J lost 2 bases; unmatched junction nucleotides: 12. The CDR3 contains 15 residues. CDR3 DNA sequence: TGCAGCTTCGGACTAGCGGACGGACCTACCTACGAGCAGTACTTC. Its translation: CSFGLADGPTYEQYF.

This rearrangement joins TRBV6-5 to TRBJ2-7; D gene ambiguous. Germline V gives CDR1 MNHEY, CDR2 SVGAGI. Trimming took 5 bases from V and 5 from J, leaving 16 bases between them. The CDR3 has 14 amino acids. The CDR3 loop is CASSPSGRVNEQYF. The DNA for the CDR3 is TGTGCCAGCAGTCCCTCTGGTCGTGTTAACGAGCAGTACTTC.

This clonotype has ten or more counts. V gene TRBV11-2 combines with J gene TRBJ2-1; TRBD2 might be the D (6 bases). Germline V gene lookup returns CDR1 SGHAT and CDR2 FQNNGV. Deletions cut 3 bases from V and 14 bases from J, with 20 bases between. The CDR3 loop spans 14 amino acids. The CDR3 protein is CASSLGEEGLGEFF. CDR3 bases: TGTGCCAGCAGCTTGGGGGAGGAGGGATTAGGGGAGTTCTTC.

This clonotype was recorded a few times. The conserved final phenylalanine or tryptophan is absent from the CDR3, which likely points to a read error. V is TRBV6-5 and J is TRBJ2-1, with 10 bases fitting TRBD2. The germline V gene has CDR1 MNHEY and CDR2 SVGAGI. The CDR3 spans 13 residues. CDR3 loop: CASRLAGDNGQFY. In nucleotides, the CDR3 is TGTGCCAGCAGGCTAGCGGGAGACAATGGGCAGTTCTAC.

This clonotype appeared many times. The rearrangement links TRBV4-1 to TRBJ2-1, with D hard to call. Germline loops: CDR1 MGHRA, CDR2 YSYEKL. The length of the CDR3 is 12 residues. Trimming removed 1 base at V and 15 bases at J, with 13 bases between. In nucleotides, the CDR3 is TGCGCCAGCAGCCAAGGAGGAGTGTCTCCGTTCTTC. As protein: CASSQGGVSPFF.

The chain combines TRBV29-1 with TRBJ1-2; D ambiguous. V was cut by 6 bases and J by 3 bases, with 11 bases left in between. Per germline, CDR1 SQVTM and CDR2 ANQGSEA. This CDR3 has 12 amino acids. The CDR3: CSVGYLDYGYTF. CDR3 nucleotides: TGCAGCGTAGGGTATTTGGACTATGGCTACACCTTC.

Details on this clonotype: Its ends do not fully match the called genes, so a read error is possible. Here the CDR3 reads CASSADRVRETHYF. Written as DNA, the CDR3 is TGTGCCAGTAGCGCCGACAGGGTTAGAGAGACCCACTACTTC. The chain uses TRBV11-2 and TRBJ2-5, with TRBD1 matching over 7 bases. Germline V gene lookup returns CDR1 SGHAT and CDR2 FQNNGV. The CDR3 has 14 residues.

CDR3 sequence reads: CASSRGHGLTDTQYF. The CDR3 DNA sequence: TGTGCCAGCAGCCGAGGACATGGGTTAACAGATACGCAGTATTTT. The gene calls are TRBV5-4 and TRBJ2-3; D is perhaps TRBD1 (5 bases). This CDR3 region has 15 residues. Trimming took off 4 bases at V and 3 bases at J, with 15 bases between the two ends. Germline V CDR1 and CDR2: SGHNT, YYREEE (reference sequence). The full variable domain, its missing parts supplied by reference TRBV5-4 and TRBJ2-3, is ETGVTQSPTHLIKTRGQQVTLRCSSQSGHNTVSWYQQALGQGPQFIFQYYREEENGRGNFPPRFSGLQFPNYSSELNVNALELDDSALYLCASSRGHGLTDTQYFGPGTRLTVL.